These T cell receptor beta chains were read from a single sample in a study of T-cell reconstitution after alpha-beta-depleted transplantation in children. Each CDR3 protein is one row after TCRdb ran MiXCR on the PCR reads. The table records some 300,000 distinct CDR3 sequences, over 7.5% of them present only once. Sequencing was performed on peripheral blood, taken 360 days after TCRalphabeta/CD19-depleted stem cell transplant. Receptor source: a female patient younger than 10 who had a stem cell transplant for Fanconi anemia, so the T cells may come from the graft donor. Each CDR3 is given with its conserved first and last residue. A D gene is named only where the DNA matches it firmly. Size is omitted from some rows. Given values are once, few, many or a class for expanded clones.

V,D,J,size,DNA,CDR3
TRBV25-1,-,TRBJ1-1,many,TGTGCCAGCAGCGAAGGTGGGAGCACTGAAGCTTTCTTT,CASSEGGSTEAFF
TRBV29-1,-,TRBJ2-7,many,TGCAGCGTTGGAAACAGGGCGATGTACGAGCAGTACTTC,CSVGNRAMYEQYF
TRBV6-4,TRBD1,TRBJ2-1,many,TGTGCCAGTCGGGACAGGGGTACGGATGAGCAGTTCTTC,CASRDRGTDEQFF
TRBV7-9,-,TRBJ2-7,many,TGTGCCAGCAGCTCTCAACAGGGTTCCTACGAGCAGTACTTC,CASSSQQGSYEQYF
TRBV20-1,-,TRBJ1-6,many,TGCAGTGCTAGAGGCCCGACTCGTCCAACGGGGGGCCTCCACTTT,CSARGPTRPTGGLHF
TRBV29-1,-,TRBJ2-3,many,TGCAGCGTTGAAGATCGAAGTAGTACGGTTGCAGATACGCAGTATTTT,CSVEDRSSTVADTQYF
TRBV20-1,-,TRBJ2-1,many,TGCAGTGCCCAACTCGGGGGAGGAGGCAACAATGAGCAGTTCTTC,CSAQLGGGGNNEQFF
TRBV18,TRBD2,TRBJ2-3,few,TGTGCCAGCTCACGAACAGCGGGGGGCACAGATACGCAGTATTTT,CASSRTAGGTDTQYF
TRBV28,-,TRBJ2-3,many,TGTGCCAGCAGTCCTCGGGGAGAGAACACAGATACGCAGTATTTT,CASSPRGENTDTQYF
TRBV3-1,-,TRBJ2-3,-,TGTGCCAGCAGCCAAGAAGCCGGCACAGATACGCAGTATTTT,CASSQEAGTDTQYF
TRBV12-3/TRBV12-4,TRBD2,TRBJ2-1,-,TGTGCCTGCAGTTTAGCGCTTTGGGGGACTAGCGGGAGGTCTGAGCAGTTCTTC,CACSLALWGTSGRSEQFF
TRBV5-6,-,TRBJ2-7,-,TGTGCCAGCAGCCCCCCTTTGGGTACATCCTACGAGCAGTACTTC,CASSPPLGTSYEQYF
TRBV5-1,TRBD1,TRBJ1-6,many,TGCGCCAGCAGCTTGGCCGAGGGACAGCCTCTTTCACCCCTCCACTTT,CASSLAEGQPLSPLHF
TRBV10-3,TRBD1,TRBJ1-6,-,TGTGCCACCGGACAGGGAAATTCACCCCTCCACTTT,CATGQGNSPLHF
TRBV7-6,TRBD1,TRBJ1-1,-,TGTGCCAGCAGCTTAACTGACAGGGGAGACACTGAAGCTTTCTTT,CASSLTDRGDTEAFF
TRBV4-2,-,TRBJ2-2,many,TGTGCCAGCAGCCAAGATTCCGGGGAGCTGTTTTTT,CASSQDSGELFF
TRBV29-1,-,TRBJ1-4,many,TGCAGCGCTCAGGGGATGTCTAATGAAAAACTGTTTTTT,CSAQGMSNEKLFF
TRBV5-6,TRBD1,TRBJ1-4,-,TGTGCCAGCAGCTTGGGGGACAGAGTCAAAGAAAAACTGTTTTTT,CASSLGDRVKEKLFF
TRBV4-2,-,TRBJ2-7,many,TGTGCCAGCGGGCTCACAGGGTCCTACGAGCAGTACTTC,CASGLTGSYEQYF
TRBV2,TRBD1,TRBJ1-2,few,TGTGCCAGCAGCCCCTACAGGGGTCCTAACTATGGCTACACCTTC,CASSPYRGPNYGYTF
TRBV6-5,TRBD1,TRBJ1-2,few,TGTGCCAGCAGTTCACTGTTCGGGACAGGCGCCAACTATGGCTACACCTTC,CASSSLFGTGANYGYTF
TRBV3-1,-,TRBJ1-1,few,TGTGCCAGCAGCCAAGATTTTTTGATTGCTGAAGCTTTCTTT,CASSQDFLIAEAFF
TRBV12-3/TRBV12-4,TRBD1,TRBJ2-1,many,TGTGCCAGCAGCTACTCCCCGGACAGGTTGGACAATGAGCAGTTCTTC,CASSYSPDRLDNEQFF
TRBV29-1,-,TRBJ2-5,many,TGCAGCGTTGGAGAGACCCAGTACTTC,CSVGETQYF
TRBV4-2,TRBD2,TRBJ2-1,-,TGTGCCAGCAGCCAATTACTAGCGGGAGGGCCGGGCTCCTACAATGAGCAGTTCTTC,CASSQLLAGGPGSYNEQFF
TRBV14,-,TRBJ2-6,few,TGTGCCAGCAGCCGAAGAGACACCTCTGGGGCCAACGTCCTGACTTTC,CASSRRDTSGANVLTF
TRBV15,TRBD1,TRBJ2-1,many,TGTGCCACCAGCGGGACCGGGACAGGCTATTACAATGAGCAGTTCTTC,CATSGTGTGYYNEQFF